One and the same sample provided the 21 T cell receptor beta chains below, sequenced in a study of T cell changes during pregnancy in multiple sclerosis. Only in-frame clones appear in the TCRdb table, and some are missing; sequencing was by immunoSEQ multiplex PCR. The top ten clones hold more than 0.65% of a sample with tens of thousands of clones, under 95% of them seen once. Sample: CD4+ T cells from peripheral blood mononuclear cells, taken in the third trimester of pregnancy. The receptor set was obtained from a female donor in good health, enrolled as a control in a pregnancy study.

This rearrangement joins TRBV6-1 to TRBJ2-7; 7 positions agree with TRBD2. The trim removed 5 bases at V and 4 bases at J, leaving 8 bases unmatched. Germline CDR1 MNHNS, CDR2 SASEGT. This CDR3 contains 14 residues. The CDR3 loop reads CASSHREGLYEQYF. The CDR3 DNA reads TGTGCCAGCAGTCATAGGGAGGGGCTATACGAGCAGTACTTC.

This clone was recorded once. The rearrangement joins TRBV1 to TRBJ1-4. TRBV1 is a known pseudogene. CDR3 length: 15 amino acids. This chain's CDR3 is CTSSRPVPGGKKLFF. The CDR3 region has the DNA TGCACCAGCAGCCGTCCGGTCCCGGGGGGGAAAAAACTGTTTTTT.

This chain joins TRBV5-1 and TRBJ2-3, with TRBD1 matching 10 bases. The CDR3 is 18 amino acids. The V gene's germline CDR1 is SGHRS and CDR2 YFSETQ. The V segment lost 4 bases and the J segment 2 bases; nucleotides outside the gene matches: 13. The CDR3 loop is CASSRGQGGSTSTDTQYF. DNA of the CDR3: TGCGCCAGCAGCCGTGGACAGGGGGGCAGTACTTCCACAGATACGCAGTATTTT.

The genes are TRBV5-1 and TRBJ2-3; 7 bases map to TRBD1. Germline assignment: CDR1 SGHRS and CDR2 YFSETQ. The CDR3 contains 15 residues. Germline trimming cut 5 bases from V and 1 base from J; bases unmatched to any gene: 7. The CDR3 DNA reads as TGCGCCAGCAGTAACGGGGACAGCCGCACAGATACGCAGTATTTT. Its translation is CASSNGDSRTDTQYF.

This chain joins TRBV6-1 and TRBJ1-1, with 7 bases lining up with TRBD1. V was pared by 8 bases and J by 0 bases, with 6 bases of the junction left unmatched. CDR3 length: 14 residues. Per the germline V gene, CDR1 is MNHNS and CDR2 is SASEGT. CDR3 coding DNA: TGTGCCAGCGGAGCCGGGACAGTGAACACTGAAGCTTTCTTT. Its translation is CASGAGTVNTEAFF.

The chain uses TRBV11-2 and TRBJ1-3; D not certain. This CDR3 region has 12 residues. V lost 5 bases and J lost 10, with 12 bases in between. The germline V gene encodes CDR1 SGHAT and CDR2 FQNNGV. CDR3 coding DNA: TGTGCCAGCAGCCCCAACACTAATACCATATATTTT. Translating gives CASSPNTNTIYF.

The V gene is TRBV25-1, the J gene TRBJ2-3, with TRBD2 matching 9 bases. V was pared by 5 bases and J by 12 bases, with 6 bases of the junction left unmatched. Germline CDR1 MGHDK, CDR2 SYGVNS. The CDR3 length is 12 residues. The CDR3 protein is CASSTLAGRQYF. The CDR3 DNA sequence: TGTGCCAGCAGTACTCTAGCGGGGCGACAGTATTTT.

Here the CDR3 reads CASSPPGGAKTYEQYF. CDR3 coding DNA: TGTGCCAGCAGCCCCCCTGGGGGCGCGAAGACCTACGAGCAGTACTTC. The chain recombines TRBV7-9 with TRBJ2-7, with D perhaps matching TRBD1 (6 bases). Germline-derived CDR1 and CDR2 are SEHNR and FQNEAQ (reference sequence). V was clipped by 5 bases and J by 2 bases, with 19 bases between them. The length of the CDR3 is 16 residues.

The chain combines TRBV10-3 with TRBJ2-1; 9 bases fit TRBD2. This CDR3 spans 16 amino acids. With V trimmed by 3 bases and J by 1 base, 4 bases remained unmatched. Per germline, CDR1 ENHRY and CDR2 SYGVKD. The CDR3 here is CAISEGLAGSYNEQFF. The CDR3 nucleotides are TGTGCCATCAGTGAAGGGCTAGCGGGGTCCTACAATGAGCAGTTCTTC.

The gene calls are TRBV5-1 and TRBJ2-2, with 7 bases fitting TRBD2. The germline gives CDR1 SGHRS, CDR2 YFSETQ. Unmatched junction bases numbered 11, after V lost 7 bases and J lost 2 bases. The CDR3 is 16 residues long. CDR3 sequence: CASGSGAAANTGELFF. DNA for the CDR3: TGCGCCAGCGGGAGCGGGGCGGCAGCAAACACCGGGGAGCTGTTTTTT.

This rearrangement joins TRBV10-3 to TRBJ2-2, with D hard to call. Trimming removed 7 bases at V and 0 bases at J, with 12 bases between. The CDR3 loop spans 15 amino acids. Germline V gene lookup returns CDR1 ENHRY and CDR2 SYGVKD. CDR3 amino acids: CAINSKPTNTGELFF. The CDR3 nucleotides read TGTGCCATCAATTCTAAACCCACGAACACCGGGGAGCTGTTTTTT.

V gene TRBV10-3 combines with J gene TRBJ1-2; weak D call: TRBD1 (6 bases). CDR1 and CDR2 from the germline V gene are ENHRY and SYGVKD. This CDR3 is built from 15 residues. Trimming cost V 3 bases and J 1 base, with 12 bases left between them. CDR3 loop: CAISDRGGGNYGYTF. CDR3 bases: TGTGCCATCAGTGACAGGGGTGGAGGTAACTATGGCTACACCTTC.

This chain uses TRBV11-3 with TRBJ2-3; 9 nucleotides align to TRBD2. Per germline, CDR1 SGHNT and CDR2 YENEEA. The CDR3 totals 15 residues. The junction had 7 bases not matched to a gene; V was cut back by 3 bases and J by 6 bases. CDR3 loop: CASSFRAGGGDTQYF. For the CDR3, the DNA is TGTGCCAGCAGCTTCCGAGCGGGGGGAGGGGATACGCAGTATTTT.

Only a few counts were recorded for this clone. The chain combines TRBV5-6 with TRBJ1-2; D unclear. The ends were cut back, 4 bases at V and 7 bases at J, with 20 bases in the middle. This CDR3 has 15 residues. CDR1 is SGHDT and CDR2 is YYEEEE in the germline V gene. The CDR3 loop is CASSPRPISPGGYTF. CDR3 DNA sequence: TGTGCCAGCAGCCCGCGACCCATTTCCCCAGGTGGCTACACCTTC. The full variable domain, its missing parts supplied by reference TRBV5-6 and TRBJ1-2, is DAGVTQSPTHLIKTRGQQVTLRCSPKSGHDTVSWYQQALGQGPQFIFQYYEEEERQRGNFPDRFSGHQFPNYSSELNVNALLLGDSALYLCASSPRPISPGGYTFGSGTRLTVV.

This clone was recorded once. The chain couples TRBV28 to TRBJ2-3; 9 positions agree with TRBD2. J gave up 2 bases and V 5 bases, and 11 bases lay outside the gene matches. The CDR3 extends over 17 amino acids. Per the germline V gene, CDR1 is MDHEN and CDR2 is SYDVKM. The CDR3 reads CASSTNPLAGFTDTQYF. The CDR3 DNA is TGTGCCAGCAGTACCAACCCTCTAGCGGGATTCACAGATACGCAGTATTTT.

The genes are TRBV28 and TRBJ1-2, with 9 bases that match TRBD1. The V and J ends lost 3 bases and 7 bases, in that order; junction bases with no gene match: 6. Germline V gives CDR1 MDHEN, CDR2 SYDVKM. This CDR3 is 14 amino acids long. CDR3 in DNA: TGTGCCAGCAGTTTGCCACAGGGGGCAGGTGGCTACACCTTC. Protein: CASSLPQGAGGYTF.

This chain uses TRBV2 with TRBJ2-7, with TRBD2 matching over 7 bases. J was trimmed by 4 bases and V by 8 bases; bases with no gene match: 11. The CDR3 has 14 residues. Germline V gene data show CDR1 as SNHLY and CDR2 as FYNNEI. CDR3 bases: TGTGCCAGCCGACTAAGGGGAGGGATATACGAGCAGTACTTC. This encodes CASRLRGGIYEQYF.

V and J are TRBV11-3 and TRBJ2-7; the match to TRBD1 covers 8 bases. Germline lookup yields CDR1 SGHNT and CDR2 YENEEA. Losses at the gene ends were 5 bases for V and 4 bases for J; bases not matched to a gene: 7. The CDR3 loop spans 14 amino acids. Here the CDR3 DNA reads TGTGCCAGCAGCCCCCGGGACAGGATGTACGAGCAGTACTTC. This sequence encodes CASSPRDRMYEQYF.

The chain is built from TRBV9 and TRBJ2-5, with D possibly TRBD2 on 6 matching bases. The CDR3 has 15 residues. V was trimmed by 4 bases and J by 5 bases, leaving 18 bases between them. Germline values: CDR1 SGDLS, CDR2 YYNGEE. The CDR3 coding sequence is TGTGCCAGCAGCCCTAGTCCAGCGGGCCTGGAGACCCAGTACTTC. Its translation: CASSPSPAGLETQYF.

CDR3 nucleotides: TGTGCCAGCAGCCAAGATTGGGGAGTTAGCTCCTACAATGAGCAGTTCTTC. It codes for CASSQDWGVSSYNEQFF. This chain connects TRBV14 to TRBJ2-1; D is perhaps TRBD2 (5 bases). CDR3 length: 17 residues. Per germline, CDR1 SGHDN and CDR2 FVKESK. The ends were cut back, 0 bases at V and 0 bases at J, with 12 bases in the middle.

This clone was seen more than once but under ten times. The chain is built from TRBV4-1 and TRBJ1-6, with 8 bases fitting TRBD1. This CDR3 is 15 amino acids long. The germline gives CDR1 MGHRA, CDR2 YSYEKL. Germline trimming cut 3 bases from V and 10 bases from J; bases unmatched to any gene: 8. In nucleotides, the CDR3 is TGCGCCAGCAGCCAGGGAACAGGGGGGAGGTCACCCCTCCACTTT. It translates to CASSQGTGGRSPLHF.